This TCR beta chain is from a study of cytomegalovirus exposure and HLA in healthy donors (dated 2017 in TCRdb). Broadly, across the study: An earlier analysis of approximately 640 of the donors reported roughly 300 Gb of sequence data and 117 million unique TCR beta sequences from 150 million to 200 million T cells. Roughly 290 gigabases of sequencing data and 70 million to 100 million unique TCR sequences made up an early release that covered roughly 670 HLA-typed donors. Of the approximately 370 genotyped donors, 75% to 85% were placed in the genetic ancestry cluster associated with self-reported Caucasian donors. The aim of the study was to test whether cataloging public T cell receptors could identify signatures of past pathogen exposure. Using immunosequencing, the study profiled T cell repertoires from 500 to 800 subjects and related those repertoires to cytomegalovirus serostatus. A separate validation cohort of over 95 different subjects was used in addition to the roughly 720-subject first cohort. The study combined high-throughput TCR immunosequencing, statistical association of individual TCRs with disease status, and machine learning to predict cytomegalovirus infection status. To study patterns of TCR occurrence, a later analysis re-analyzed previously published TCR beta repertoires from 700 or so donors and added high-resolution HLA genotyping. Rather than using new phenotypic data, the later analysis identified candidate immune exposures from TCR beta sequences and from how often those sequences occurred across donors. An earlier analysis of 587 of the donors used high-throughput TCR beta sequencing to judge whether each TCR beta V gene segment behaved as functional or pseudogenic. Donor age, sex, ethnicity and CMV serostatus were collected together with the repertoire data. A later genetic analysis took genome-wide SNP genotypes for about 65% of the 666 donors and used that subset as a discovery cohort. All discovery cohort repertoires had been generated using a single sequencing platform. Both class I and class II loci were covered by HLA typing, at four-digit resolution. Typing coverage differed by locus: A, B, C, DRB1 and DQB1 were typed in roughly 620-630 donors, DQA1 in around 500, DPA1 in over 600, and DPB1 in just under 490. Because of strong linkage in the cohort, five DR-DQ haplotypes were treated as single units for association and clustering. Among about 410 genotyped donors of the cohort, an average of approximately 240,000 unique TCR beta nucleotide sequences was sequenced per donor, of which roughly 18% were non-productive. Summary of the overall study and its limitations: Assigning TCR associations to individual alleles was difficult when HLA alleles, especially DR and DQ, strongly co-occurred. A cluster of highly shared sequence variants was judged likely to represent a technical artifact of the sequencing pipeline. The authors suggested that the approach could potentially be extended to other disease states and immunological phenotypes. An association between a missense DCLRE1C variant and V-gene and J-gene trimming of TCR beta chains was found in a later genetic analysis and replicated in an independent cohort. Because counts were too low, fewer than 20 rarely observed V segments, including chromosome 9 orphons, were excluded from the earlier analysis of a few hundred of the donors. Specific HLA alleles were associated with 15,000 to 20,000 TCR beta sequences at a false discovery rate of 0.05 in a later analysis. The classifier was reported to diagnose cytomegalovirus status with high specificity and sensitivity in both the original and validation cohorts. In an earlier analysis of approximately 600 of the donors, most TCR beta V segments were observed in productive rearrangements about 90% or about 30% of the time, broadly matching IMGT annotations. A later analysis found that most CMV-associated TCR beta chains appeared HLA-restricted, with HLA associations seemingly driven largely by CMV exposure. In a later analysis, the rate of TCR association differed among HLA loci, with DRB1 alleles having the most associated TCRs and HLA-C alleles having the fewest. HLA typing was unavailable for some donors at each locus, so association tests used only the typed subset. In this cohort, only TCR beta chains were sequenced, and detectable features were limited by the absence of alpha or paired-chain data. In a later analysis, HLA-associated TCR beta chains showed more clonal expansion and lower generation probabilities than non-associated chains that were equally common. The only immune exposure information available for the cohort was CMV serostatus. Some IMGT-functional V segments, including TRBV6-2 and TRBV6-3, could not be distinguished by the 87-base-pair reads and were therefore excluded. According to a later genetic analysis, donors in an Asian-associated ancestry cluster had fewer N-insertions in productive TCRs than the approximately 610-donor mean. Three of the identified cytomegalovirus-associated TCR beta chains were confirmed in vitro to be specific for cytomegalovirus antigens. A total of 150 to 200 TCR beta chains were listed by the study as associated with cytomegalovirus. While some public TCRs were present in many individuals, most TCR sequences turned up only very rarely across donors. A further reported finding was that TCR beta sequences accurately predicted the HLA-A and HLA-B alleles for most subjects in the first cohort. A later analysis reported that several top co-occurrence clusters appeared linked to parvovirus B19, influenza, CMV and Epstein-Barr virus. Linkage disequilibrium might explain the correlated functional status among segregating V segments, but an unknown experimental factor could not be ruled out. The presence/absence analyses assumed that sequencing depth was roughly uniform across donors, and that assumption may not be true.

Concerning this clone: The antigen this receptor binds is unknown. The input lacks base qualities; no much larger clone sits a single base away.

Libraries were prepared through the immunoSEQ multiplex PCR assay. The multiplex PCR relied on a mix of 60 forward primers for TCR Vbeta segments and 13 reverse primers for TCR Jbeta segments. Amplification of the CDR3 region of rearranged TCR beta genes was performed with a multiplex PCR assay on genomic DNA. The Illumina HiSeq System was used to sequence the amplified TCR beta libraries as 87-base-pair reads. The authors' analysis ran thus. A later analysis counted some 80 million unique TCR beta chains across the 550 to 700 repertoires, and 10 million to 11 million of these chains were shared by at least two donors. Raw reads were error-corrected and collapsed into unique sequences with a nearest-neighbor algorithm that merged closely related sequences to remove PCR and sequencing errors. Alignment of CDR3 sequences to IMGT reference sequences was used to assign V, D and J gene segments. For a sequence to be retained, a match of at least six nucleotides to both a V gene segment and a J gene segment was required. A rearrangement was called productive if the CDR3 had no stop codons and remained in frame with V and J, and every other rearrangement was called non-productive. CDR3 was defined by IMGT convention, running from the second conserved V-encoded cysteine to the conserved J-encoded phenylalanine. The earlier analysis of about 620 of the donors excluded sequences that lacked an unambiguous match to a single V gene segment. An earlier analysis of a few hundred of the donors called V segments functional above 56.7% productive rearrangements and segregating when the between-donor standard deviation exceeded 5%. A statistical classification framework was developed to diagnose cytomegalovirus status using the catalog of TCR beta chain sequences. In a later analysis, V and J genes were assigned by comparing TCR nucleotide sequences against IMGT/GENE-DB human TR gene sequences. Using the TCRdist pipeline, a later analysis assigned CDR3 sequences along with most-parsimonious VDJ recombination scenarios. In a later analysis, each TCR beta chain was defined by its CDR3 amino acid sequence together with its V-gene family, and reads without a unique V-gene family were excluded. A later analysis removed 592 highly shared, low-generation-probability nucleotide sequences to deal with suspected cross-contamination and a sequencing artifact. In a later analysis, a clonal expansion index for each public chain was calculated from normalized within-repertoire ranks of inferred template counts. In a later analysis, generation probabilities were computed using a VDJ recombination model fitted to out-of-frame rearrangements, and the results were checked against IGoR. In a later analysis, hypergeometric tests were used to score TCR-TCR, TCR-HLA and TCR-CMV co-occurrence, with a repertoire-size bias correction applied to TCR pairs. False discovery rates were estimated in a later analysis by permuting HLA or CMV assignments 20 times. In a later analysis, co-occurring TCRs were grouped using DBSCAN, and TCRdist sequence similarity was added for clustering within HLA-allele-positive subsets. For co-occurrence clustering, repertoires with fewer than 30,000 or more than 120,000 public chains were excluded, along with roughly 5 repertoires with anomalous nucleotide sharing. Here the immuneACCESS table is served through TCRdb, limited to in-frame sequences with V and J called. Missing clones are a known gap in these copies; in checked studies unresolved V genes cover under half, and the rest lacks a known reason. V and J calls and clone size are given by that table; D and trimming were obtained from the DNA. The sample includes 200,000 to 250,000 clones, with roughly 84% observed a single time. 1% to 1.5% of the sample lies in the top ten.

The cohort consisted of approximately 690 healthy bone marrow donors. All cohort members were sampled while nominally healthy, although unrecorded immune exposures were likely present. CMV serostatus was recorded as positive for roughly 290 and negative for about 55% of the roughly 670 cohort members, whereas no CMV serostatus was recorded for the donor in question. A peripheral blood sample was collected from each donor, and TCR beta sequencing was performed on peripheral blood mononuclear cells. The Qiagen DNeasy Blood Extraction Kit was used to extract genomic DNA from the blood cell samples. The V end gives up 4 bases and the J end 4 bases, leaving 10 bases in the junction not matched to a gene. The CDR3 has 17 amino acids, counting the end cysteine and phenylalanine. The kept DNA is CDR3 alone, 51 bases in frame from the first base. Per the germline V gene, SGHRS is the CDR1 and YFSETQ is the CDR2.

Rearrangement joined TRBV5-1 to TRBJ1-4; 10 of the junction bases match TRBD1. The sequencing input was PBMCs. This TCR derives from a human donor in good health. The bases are TGCGCCAGCAGCCCGGGACAGGGGCCGTCCATTAATGAAAAACTGTTTTTT. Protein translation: CASSPGQGPSINEKLFF.